These 30 T cell receptor beta chains were sequenced from one sample in a study of neurological immune-mediated disorders. TCRdb reprocessed the 5' RACE reads via MiXCR and lists one record per CDR3 protein. The top ten hold around 1.5% of the sample, which has 45,000 to 60,000 distinct CDR3 sequences, 3.6% seen once. Source material: PBMCs. The receptors were sampled from a man younger than 40 with multiple sclerosis.

This clonotype was observed many times. The chain combines TRBV11-2 with TRBJ2-1, with 7 bases fitting TRBD1. V dropped 5 bases and J dropped 0; count of bases not matched to a gene: 7. This CDR3 has 16 amino acids. The germline V gene encodes CDR1 SGHAT and CDR2 FQNNGV. The CDR3 coding sequence is TGTGCCAGCAGCCCGTCGACAGGGAGCTCCTACAATGAGCAGTTCTTC. As protein: CASSPSTGSSYNEQFF.

The sample holds many counts of this clonotype. The chain has TRBV20-1 and TRBJ2-5; D unresolved. The length of the CDR3 is 14 residues. Germline values: CDR1 DFQATT, CDR2 SNEGSKA (reference sequence). The germline V and J ends were trimmed by 4 bases and 0 bases, with 12 bases remaining between them. The CDR3 DNA reads TGCAGTGCTACCGTTAGGACCGACCAAGAGACCCAGTACTTC. This sequence encodes CSATVRTDQETQYF.

Many counts were recorded for this clonotype. CDR3 protein: CASRKVSRSPLHF. The CDR3 coding sequence is TGTGCCAGCAGGAAGGTCTCTCGTTCACCCCTCCACTTT. The rearrangement uses TRBV21-1 and TRBJ1-6. TRBV21-1 is reported as a pseudogene. The CDR3 has 13 amino acids.

Many counts were recorded for this clonotype. This rearrangement joins TRBV5-1 to TRBJ1-5; possibly TRBD1 for D (6 bases). This CDR3 has 16 residues. Germline values: CDR1 SGHRS, CDR2 YFSETQ. Trimming cost V 0 bases and J 1 base, with 11 bases left between them. This CDR3 reads CASSLGLDRSNQPQHF. For the CDR3, the DNA is TGCGCCAGCAGCTTGGGCTTGGACAGAAGCAATCAGCCCCAGCATTTT.

The table lists this clonotype with many counts. The chain is built from TRBV7-8 and TRBJ1-1, with D hard to call. The germline gives CDR1 SGHVS, CDR2 FQNEAQ. The CDR3 loop spans 14 amino acids. V lost 2 bases and J 2 bases, leaving 9 bases between the germline ends. CDR3 protein: CASSLIASNTEAFF. Here the CDR3 DNA reads TGTGCCAGCAGCTTAATTGCAAGCAACACTGAAGCTTTCTTT. The variable domain in full, completed from reference TRBV7-8 and TRBJ1-1, reads GAGVSQSPRYKVAKRGQDVALRCDPISGHVSLFWYQQALGQGPEFLTYFQNEAQLDKSGLPSDRFFAERPEGSVSTLKIQRTQQEDSAVYLCASSLIASNTEAFFGQGTRLTVV.

This clonotype was counted at least ten times. V gene TRBV20-1 combines with J gene TRBJ2-3; D call uncertain. The length of the CDR3 is 13 residues. CDR1 is DFQATT, CDR2 SNEGSKA, per germline (reference sequence). The V and J ends lost 4 bases and 6 bases respectively, with 14 bases between them. DNA of the CDR3: TGCAGTGCTATCTTTTCTCGGTCCGATACGCAGTATTTT. Protein: CSAIFSRSDTQYF.

This clonotype was counted at least ten times. The chain couples TRBV28 to TRBJ1-5, with D uncertain. The CDR3 has 16 amino acids. V was trimmed by 7 bases and J by 3 bases, leaving 19 bases between them. Germline values: CDR1 MDHEN, CDR2 SYDVKM. CDR3 residues: CASTTPRNPPNQPQHF. DNA of the CDR3: TGTGCCAGCACGACTCCCCGAAATCCACCCAATCAGCCCCAGCATTTT.

Of note for this clonotype: A read error may account for a junction end that differs from germline. The genes are TRBV4-1 and TRBJ1-5; no clear D gene. The CDR3 consists of 15 residues. Germline CDR1 and CDR2: MGHRA and YSYEKL. The CDR3 protein is CASSQDMRGNQPQNF. In nucleotides, the CDR3 is TGCGCCAGCAGCCAAGATATGCGGGGAAATCAGCCCCAGAATTTT.

This clonotype was counted at least ten times. The chain has TRBV25-1 and TRBJ2-3; TRBD1 aligns across 12 bases. This CDR3 comprises 16 residues. V gave up 5 bases and J gave up 7 bases; unmatched junction bases: 10. The germline CDR1 and CDR2 sequences are MGHDK and SYGVNS. This CDR3 is CASSPGTGGTMNTQYF. For the CDR3, the DNA is TGTGCCAGCAGTCCGGGGACAGGGGGCACGATGAATACGCAGTATTTT.

This clonotype was seen at least ten times. In DNA, the CDR3 is TGCGCCAGCAGCTTGGAGGGGGCCACGACAGATACGCAGTATTTT. The encoded protein is CASSLEGATTDTQYF. The chain carries TRBV5-1 and TRBJ2-3; 7 bases line up with TRBD1. The length of the CDR3 is 15 residues. Germline V gene sequence: CDR1 SGHRS, CDR2 YFSETQ. Germline trimming cut 0 bases from V and 3 bases from J; bases unmatched to any gene: 4.

This clonotype was found many times. The CDR3 loop reads CASVTQGRAFF. Here the CDR3 DNA reads TGTGCCAGCGTAACACAGGGTCGAGCTTTCTTT. The chain is built from TRBV25-1 and TRBJ1-1, with D perhaps matching TRBD1 (6 bases). Trimming removed 8 bases at V and 10 bases at J, with 14 bases between. From germline, CDR1 is MGHDK and CDR2 SYGVNS. The CDR3 is 11 residues long.

The sample holds many counts of this clonotype. In this CDR3 the conserved last residue, phenylalanine or tryptophan, is missing, so a read error is likely. The DNA is left out, because the CDR3 cannot be placed on it with certainty; the CDR3 is given as TCRdb lists it. This chain uses TRBV5-1 with TRBJ2-2; the DNA was not used to check the table's D call, TRBD2. The CDR3 is 10 residues long, ends included. From germline, CDR1 is SGHRS and CDR2 YFSETQ. This chain's CDR3 is CASSLAWGGL.

This clonotype was observed a few times. This sequence joins TRBV2 and TRBJ2-1; D remains ambiguous. Germline loops: CDR1 SNHLY, CDR2 FYNNEI. V was trimmed by 1 base and J by 5 bases, leaving 3 bases between them. The CDR3 totals 12 residues. CDR3 loop: CASSEEDNEQFF. DNA for the CDR3: TGTGCCAGCAGTGAAGAGGACAATGAGCAGTTCTTC.

The table lists this clonotype with many counts. The gene calls are TRBV7-2 and TRBJ2-7, with D possibly being TRBD1 or TRBD2 (5 bases each). Trimming shortened V by 6 bases and J by 6 bases, and 18 bases separated the two germline ends. The CDR3 has 14 residues. From germline, CDR1 is SGHTA and CDR2 FQGNSA. Here the CDR3 reads CASSPYNSGGEQYF. The CDR3 bases are TGTGCCAGCAGTCCTTACAACTCTGGGGGCGAGCAGTACTTC. Variable domain in full (rest from reference TRBV7-2 and TRBJ2-7): GAGVSQSPSNKVTEKGKDVELRCDPISGHTALYWYRQSLGQGLEFLIYFQGNSAPDKSGLPSDRFSAERTGGSVSTLTIQRTQQEDSAVYLCASSPYNSGGEQYFGPGTRLTVT.

This chain links TRBV29-1 with TRBJ1-2; TRBD1 is a possible D gene (5 bases). The germline CDR1 and CDR2 sequences are SQVTM and ANQGSEA. V was cut by 0 bases and J by 8 bases, with 7 bases left in between. There are 11 residues in the CDR3. CDR3 in amino acids: CSVEDREGYTF. CDR3 in DNA: TGCAGCGTTGAAGACAGGGAGGGCTACACCTTC. Based on the CDR3 plus reference TRBV29-1 and TRBJ1-2, the full variable domain is SAVISQKPSRDICQRGTSLTIQCQVDSQVTMMFWYRQQPGQSLTLIATANQGSEATYESGFVIDKFPISRPNLTFSTLTVSNMSPEDSSIYLCSVEDREGYTFGSGTRLTVV.

This clonotype was recorded at least ten times. The chain joins TRBV20-1 to TRBJ1-1, with D possibly TRBD1 on 5 matching bases. V lost 1 base and J 0 bases, leaving 12 bases between the germline ends. Germline V gene data show CDR1 as DFQATT and CDR2 as SNEGSKA (reference sequence). The CDR3 totals 15 residues. This CDR3 is CSARVPEGMNTEAFF. CDR3 DNA: TGCAGTGCTAGAGTCCCTGAGGGGATGAACACTGAAGCTTTCTTT.

This clonotype was counted ten times or more. CDR3 protein: CASSLGLADTQYF. CDR3 in DNA: TGTGCCAGCAGCTTAGGTTTAGCAGATACGCAGTATTTT. The chain links TRBV7-2 to TRBJ2-3; D gene ambiguous. The germline gives CDR1 SGHTA, CDR2 FQGNSA. This CDR3 has 13 amino acids. Trimming took off 1 base at V and 4 bases at J, with 6 bases between the two ends.

Many counts were recorded for this clonotype. This chain connects TRBV15 to TRBJ2-4; perhaps TRBD1 as D (5 bases). The CDR3 consists of 18 residues. Germline CDR1 is LNHNV and CDR2 is YYDKDF (reference sequence). Trimming stripped 0 bases from V and 0 bases from J, with 15 bases between. The CDR3, as DNA: TGTGCCACCAGCAGAGAGAAGGGGTCCACCCGAGCCAAAAACATTCAGTACTTC. It codes for CATSREKGSTRAKNIQYF.

This clonotype is labeled medium-sized. This sequence joins TRBV6-2 or TRBV6-3 and TRBJ2-1, with D unresolved. CDR3 length equals 15 residues. Germline CDR1 is MNHEY and CDR2 is SVGEGT. Trimming pared 2 bases from V and 0 bases from J, leaving 8 bases between. CDR3 sequence (DNA): TGTGCCAGCAGTTACGGGTCTTACTCCTACAATGAGCAGTTCTTC. Translated, it gives CASSYGSYSYNEQFF.

This clonotype occurred many times. The chain employs TRBV20-1 and TRBJ2-7; 7 bases line up with TRBD2. CDR3 size: 13 residues. The germline V gene encodes CDR1 DFQATT and CDR2 SNEGSKA (reference sequence). V was pared by 5 bases and J by 3 bases, with 7 bases of the junction left unmatched. CDR3 residues: CSAFGLVGYEQYF. In nucleotides, the CDR3 is TGCAGTGCTTTTGGACTAGTAGGCTACGAGCAGTACTTC.

The sample holds many counts of this clonotype. The rearrangement uses TRBV5-1 and TRBJ2-5; D is perhaps TRBD1 (6 bases). Trimming stripped 4 bases from V and 1 base from J, with 11 bases between. This CDR3 contains 14 residues. Germline V gene data show CDR1 as SGHRS and CDR2 as YFSETQ. CDR3 nucleotides: TGCGCCAGCAGCGCAGCCAGGGGCCAAGAGACCCAGTACTTC. This sequence encodes CASSAARGQETQYF.

This clonotype was seen at least ten times. V is TRBV28 and J is TRBJ1-2; D gene uncertain. V lost 2 bases to trimming and J lost 6 bases, with 13 bases between them. This CDR3 contains 14 residues. The germline gives CDR1 MDHEN, CDR2 SYDVKM. The CDR3 region is CASSLGVPINGYTF. CDR3 bases: TGTGCCAGCAGTTTAGGGGTCCCCATTAATGGCTACACCTTC.

Ten or more counts support this clonotype. The J gene is TRBJ2-7, the V gene TRBV6-1; D possibly corresponds to TRBD2 (5 bases). This CDR3 is built from 12 residues. Trimming shortened V by 2 bases and J by 7 bases, and 9 bases separated the two germline ends. Germline values: CDR1 MNHNS, CDR2 SASEGT. CDR3 DNA sequence: TGTGCCAGCAGTGAACCCTCGGGGGAGCAGTACTTC. This gives the protein CASSEPSGEQYF.

This clonotype was seen at least ten times. The gene calls are TRBV25-1 and TRBJ1-1, with D perhaps TRBD1 (5 bases). Trimming stripped 4 bases from V and 5 bases from J, with 14 bases between. This CDR3 has 14 amino acids. Per germline, CDR1 MGHDK and CDR2 SYGVNS. In DNA, the CDR3 is TGTGCCAGCAGTGGACGGGGCTCCTGGACTGAAGCTTTCTTT. Its protein product is CASSGRGSWTEAFF. The full variable domain, rest sourced from reference TRBV25-1 and TRBJ1-1, is EADIYQTPRYLVIGTGKKITLECSQTMGHDKMYWYQQDPGMELHLIHYSYGVNSTEKGDLSSESTVSRIRTEHFPLTLESARPSHTSQYLCASSGRGSWTEAFFGQGTRLTVV.

This clonotype appeared a few times. This rearrangement joins TRBV7-2 to TRBJ1-2, with D unresolved. The CDR3 is made up of 14 amino acids. Trimming took off 6 bases at V and 5 bases at J, with 16 bases between the two ends. Germline V CDR1 and CDR2: SGHTA, FQGNSA. The CDR3 loop reads CASRPGKGVYGYTF. CDR3 bases: TGTGCCAGCAGGCCGGGAAAGGGTGTATATGGCTACACCTTC.

This clonotype was counted many times. The chain links TRBV20-1 to TRBJ1-1; TRBD1 matches at 8 bases. This CDR3 has 13 amino acids. Germline V gives CDR1 DFQATT, CDR2 SNEGSKA (reference sequence). CDR3 coding DNA: TGCAGCTCTCGGACAGGGATGAACACTGAAGCTTTCTTT. It is translated as CSSRTGMNTEAFF.

This clonotype was detected many times. CDR3 DNA: TGTGCCAGCAGCAGCACAAGGGGGGACACTGAAGCTTTCTTT. The encoded protein is CASSSTRGDTEAFF. J is TRBJ1-1 and V is TRBV11-2; weak D call: TRBD1 (6 bases). Germline values: CDR1 SGHAT, CDR2 FQNNGV. CDR3 length equals 14 residues. V dropped 5 bases and J dropped 3 bases, with 13 bases sitting between them. The full variable domain, completed using reference TRBV11-2 and TRBJ1-1, is EAGVAQSPRYKIIEKRQSVAFWCNPISGHATLYWYQQILGQGPKLLIQFQNNGVVDDSQLPKDRFSAERLKGVDSTLKIQPAKLEDSAVYLCASSSTRGDTEAFFGQGTRLTVV.

This clonotype was detected many times. This chain links TRBV7-2 with TRBJ2-3; D gene ambiguous. Looked up from germline, CDR1 is SGHTA and CDR2 is FQGNSA. The CDR3 sequence is 15 residues long. Trimming shortened V by 1 base and J by 0 bases, and 8 bases separated the two germline ends. The CDR3 nucleotides read TGTGCCAGCAGCTTAGTCAGAGCTAGCACAGATACGCAGTATTTT. Its translation is CASSLVRASTDTQYF.

This clonotype has a count of ten or more. The rearrangement uses TRBV5-1 and TRBJ2-1; 8 bases line up with TRBD2. The CDR3 runs 14 residues. V trimming: 1 base; J trimming: 5 bases; junction bases outside the gene matches: 2. In germline, CDR1 is SGHRS, CDR2 YFSETQ. CDR3 nucleotides: TGCGCCAGCAGCTTGACGGGGGGGCACAATGAGCAGTTCTTC. It codes for CASSLTGGHNEQFF.

In this sample, this clonotype turned up many times. The chain links TRBV20-1 to TRBJ1-2, with D perhaps TRBD1 (6 bases). CDR3 length: 15 amino acids. Germline CDR1 is DFQATT and CDR2 is SNEGSKA (reference sequence). The ends were cut back, 6 bases at V and 2 bases at J, with 19 bases in the middle. The CDR3, as DNA: TGCAGTGCCCAACACCAGGGGCTCGGAAACTATGGCTACACCTTC. It codes for CSAQHQGLGNYGYTF.